The 3 T cell receptor beta chains given below trace back to one sample, sequenced in a study of regulatory T cells in long-lasting Graves disease. According to the study, TCR beta libraries were built with iRepertoire HTBI primers and CDR3-region Arm-PCR. Via MiXCR, TCRdb re-called the multiplex PCR reads, giving one row per CDR3 protein. The sample holds approximately 400,000 distinct CDR3 sequences, approximately 15% seen once. Time point in this sample: newly diagnosed GD, antithyroid drugs for less than 3 months. PBMCs provided the RNA from which the TCR library was made. The same sample was also used in a study of T cells in Graves' hyperthyroidism and ophthalmopathy.

The starting material was peripheral blood mononuclear cells (PBMCs), obtained at new diagnosis, from a patient treated with antithyroid drugs. The receptors derive from a woman in her twenties or thirties with Graves disease.

This clonotype was seen at least ten times. V usage is TRBV4-1 and J usage is TRBJ2-1; perhaps TRBD1 as D (6 bases). The CDR3 totals 17 residues. Germline loops: CDR1 MGHRA, CDR2 YSYEKL. With 1 base removed from V and 8 bases from J, the gap between germline ends came to 21 bases. The CDR3 loop reads CASSQALAQGTWDEQFF. CDR3 bases: TGCGCCAGCAGCCAAGCTCTGGCACAGGGCACTTGGGATGAGCAGTTCTTC.

This clonotype was seen many times. The CDR3 DNA follows: TGTGCCAGCAGCCCCACAGATACGCAGTATTTT. Encoded protein: CASSPTDTQYF. This chain links TRBV18 with TRBJ2-3; D is unresolved. Germline V CDR1 and CDR2: KGHSH, LQKENI. V shed 8 bases and J shed 2 bases, with 5 bases lying between them. The CDR3 contains 11 residues. The full variable domain, in which reference TRBV18 and TRBJ2-3 provide the parts outside the CDR3, is NAGVMQNPRHLVRRRGQEARLRCSPMKGHSHVYWYRQLPEEGLKFMVYLQKENIIDESGMPKERFSAEFPKEGPSILRIQQVVRGDSAAYFCASSPTDTQYFGPGTRLTVL.

The sample holds many counts of this clonotype. The V and J genes are TRBV20-1 and TRBJ2-7; 10 positions agree with TRBD2. The CDR3 spans 15 residues. V dropped 5 bases and J dropped 2; count of bases not matched to a gene: 9. Looked up from germline, CDR1 is DFQATT and CDR2 is SNEGSKA (reference sequence). The CDR3 protein is CSASSTSGWAYEQYF. CDR3 sequence (DNA): TGCAGTGCTTCGTCGACTAGCGGGTGGGCCTACGAGCAGTACTTC.